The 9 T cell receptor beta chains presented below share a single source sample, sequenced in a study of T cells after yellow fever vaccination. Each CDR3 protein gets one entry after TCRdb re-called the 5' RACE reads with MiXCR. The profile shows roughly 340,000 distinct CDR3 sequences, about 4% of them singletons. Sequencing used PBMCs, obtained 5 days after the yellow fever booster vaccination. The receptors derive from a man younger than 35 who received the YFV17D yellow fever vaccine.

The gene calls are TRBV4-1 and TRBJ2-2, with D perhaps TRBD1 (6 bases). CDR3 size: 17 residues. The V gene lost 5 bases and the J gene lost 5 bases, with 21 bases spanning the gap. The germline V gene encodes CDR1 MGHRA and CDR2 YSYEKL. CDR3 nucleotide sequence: TGCGCCAGCAGCTGGGCCCCGGACCGCGGACAGACCGGGGAGCTGTTTTTT. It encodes CASSWAPDRGQTGELFF.

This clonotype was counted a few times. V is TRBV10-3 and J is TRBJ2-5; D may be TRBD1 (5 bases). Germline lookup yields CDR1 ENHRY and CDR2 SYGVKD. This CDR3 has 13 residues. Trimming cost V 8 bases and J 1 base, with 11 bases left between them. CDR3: CAIGRGSQETQYF. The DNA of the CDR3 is TGTGCCATCGGAAGGGGATCCCAAGAGACCCAGTACTTC.

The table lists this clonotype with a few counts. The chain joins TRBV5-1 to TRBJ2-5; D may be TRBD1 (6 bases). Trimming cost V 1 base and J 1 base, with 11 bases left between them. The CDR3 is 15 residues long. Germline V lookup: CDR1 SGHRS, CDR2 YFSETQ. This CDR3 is CASSLITGSQETQYF. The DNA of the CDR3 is TGCGCCAGCAGCTTGATTACAGGGTCCCAAGAGACCCAGTACTTC. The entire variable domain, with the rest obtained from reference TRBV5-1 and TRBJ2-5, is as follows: KAGVTQTPRYLIKTRGQQVTLSCSPISGHRSVSWYQQTPGQGLQFLFEYFSETQRNKGNFPGRFSGRQFSNSRSEMNVSTLELGDSALYLCASSLITGSQETQYFGPGTRLLVL.

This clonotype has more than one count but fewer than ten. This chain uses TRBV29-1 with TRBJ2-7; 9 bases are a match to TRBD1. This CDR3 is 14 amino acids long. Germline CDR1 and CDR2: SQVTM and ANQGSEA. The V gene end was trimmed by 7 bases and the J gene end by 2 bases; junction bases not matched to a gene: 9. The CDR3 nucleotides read TGCAGCGCATTTGGACAGGGGAGAACCTACGAGCAGTACTTC. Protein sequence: CSAFGQGRTYEQYF.

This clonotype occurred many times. The CDR3 region is CASSQALGTGSYNEQFF. The DNA for the CDR3 is TGCGCCAGCAGCCAAGCCCTGGGGACAGGGTCCTACAATGAGCAGTTCTTC. This chain links TRBV4-3 with TRBJ2-1, with 9 bases aligning to TRBD1. The CDR3 sequence is 17 residues long. Trimming removed 1 base from V and 1 base from J; junction bases left unmatched: 5. The germline V gene has CDR1 LGHNA and CDR2 YSLEER.

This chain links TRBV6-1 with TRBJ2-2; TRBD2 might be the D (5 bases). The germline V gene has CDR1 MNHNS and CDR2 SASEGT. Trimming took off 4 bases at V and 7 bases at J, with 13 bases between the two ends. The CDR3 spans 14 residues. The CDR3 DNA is TGTGCCAGCAGTGGCCTAACTAGTATCGGGGAGCTGTTTTTT. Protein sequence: CASSGLTSIGELFF.

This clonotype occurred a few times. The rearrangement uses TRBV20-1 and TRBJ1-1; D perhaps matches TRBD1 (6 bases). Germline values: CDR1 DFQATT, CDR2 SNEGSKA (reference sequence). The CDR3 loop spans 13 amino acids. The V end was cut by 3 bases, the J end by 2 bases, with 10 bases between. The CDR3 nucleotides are TGCAGTGCTAGTAGGACAGCTAACACTGAAGCTTTCTTT. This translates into CSASRTANTEAFF.

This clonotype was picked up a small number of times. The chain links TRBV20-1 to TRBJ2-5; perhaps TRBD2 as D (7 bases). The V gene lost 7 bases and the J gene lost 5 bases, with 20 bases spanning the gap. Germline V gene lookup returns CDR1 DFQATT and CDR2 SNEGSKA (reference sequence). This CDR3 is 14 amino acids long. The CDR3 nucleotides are TGCAGTGTCCTCTTAGGGGGGGCAGGGGAGACCCAGTACTTC. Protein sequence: CSVLLGGAGETQYF.

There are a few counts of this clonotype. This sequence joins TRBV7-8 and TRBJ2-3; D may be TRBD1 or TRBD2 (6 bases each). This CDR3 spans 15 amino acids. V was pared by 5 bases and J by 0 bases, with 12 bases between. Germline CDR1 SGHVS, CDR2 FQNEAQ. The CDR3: CASSGMGGSTDTQYF. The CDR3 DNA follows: TGTGCCAGCAGCGGTATGGGGGGCAGCACAGATACGCAGTATTTT.